Below are 17 T cell receptor beta chains sequenced from a single sample in a study of T cells after yellow fever vaccination. Using its own MiXCR run on the 5' RACE reads, TCRdb lists one record per CDR3 protein. The sample consists of about 320,000 distinct CDR3 sequences, around 10% of them appearing once. The starting material was CD4+ T cells sorted from PBMCs, obtained 45 days after the yellow fever booster vaccination. The receptors shown here come from a man younger than 35 who received the YFV17D yellow fever vaccine.

The CDR3 region is CASSTGFWSYEQYV. Written as DNA, the CDR3 is TGTGCCAGCAGCACAGGGTTTTGGAGCTACGAGCAGTACGTC. V and J are TRBV6-1 and TRBJ2-7; possible D gene TRBD1, 6 bases. From germline, CDR1 is MNHNS and CDR2 SASEGT. The CDR3 extends over 14 amino acids. V was clipped by 6 bases and J by 3 bases, with 15 bases between them.

A few counts support this clonotype. This chain connects TRBV15 to TRBJ1-4, with a tentative D call TRBD1 (5 bases). In germline, CDR1 is LNHNV, CDR2 YYDKDF (reference sequence). The CDR3 is made up of 13 amino acids. V was trimmed by 5 bases and J by 10 bases, leaving 14 bases between them. CDR3 residues: CATSEGTAGKLFF. The CDR3, as DNA: TGTGCCACCAGCGAGGGGACGGCAGGAAAACTGTTTTTT. The variable domain in full, completed from reference TRBV15 and TRBJ1-4, reads DAMVIQNPRYQVTQFGKPVTLSCSQTLNHNVMYWYQQKSSQAPKLLFHYYDKDFNNEADTPDNFQSRRPNTSFCFLDIRSPGLGDTAMYLCATSEGTAGKLFFGSGTQLSVL.

The chain recombines TRBV7-6 with TRBJ2-2; no clear D gene. Germline CDR1 and CDR2: SGHVS and FNYEAQ. This CDR3 spans 14 amino acids. V dropped 4 bases and J dropped 7 bases, with 13 bases sitting between them. The DNA of the CDR3 is TGTGCCAGCAGCTCCCCCTGGGTTAGCGGGGAGCTGTTTTTT. Translated, it gives CASSSPWVSGELFF.

V is TRBV6-5 and J is TRBJ2-5; 8 bases align to TRBD2. This CDR3 spans 13 amino acids. The germline V gene has CDR1 MNHEY and CDR2 SVGAGI. V lost 2 bases, J lost 5 bases, and 1 base stayed unmatched. The CDR3 DNA follows: TGTGCCAGCAGTTACCGACTAGCGGAGACCCAGTACTTC. Protein: CASSYRLAETQYF.

V is TRBV5-1 and J is TRBJ2-1; 12 nucleotides agree with TRBD2. Trimming removed 4 bases from V and 2 bases from J; junction bases left unmatched: 7. The CDR3 is made up of 17 amino acids. The V gene's germline CDR1 is SGHRS and CDR2 YFSETQ. The CDR3 here is CASSGTTSGGTYNEQFF. The CDR3 DNA sequence: TGCGCCAGCAGCGGAACGACTAGCGGGGGAACCTACAATGAGCAGTTCTTC.

This clonotype was recorded many times. The chain combines TRBV29-1 with TRBJ2-1; D perhaps matches TRBD1 (7 bases). The CDR3 has 14 residues. Germline V gives CDR1 SQVTM, CDR2 ANQGSEA. Trimming cost V 5 bases and J 4 bases, with 15 bases left between them. CDR3 nucleotides: TGCAGCGTTAGGGCCAGGGGGGAATACAATGAGCAGTTCTTC. Amino acid sequence: CSVRARGEYNEQFF.

This clonotype occurred many times. V usage is TRBV5-1 and J usage is TRBJ2-7; D gene ambiguous. The length of the CDR3 is 14 residues. The germline gives CDR1 SGHRS, CDR2 YFSETQ. V was shortened by 4 bases and J by 8 bases, with 19 bases between the two germline ends. CDR3 in amino acids: CASSPGRGFGQQYF. The CDR3 DNA follows: TGCGCCAGCAGCCCGGGCCGAGGATTCGGGCAGCAGTACTTC.

The chain uses TRBV7-3 and TRBJ2-2; either TRBD1 or TRBD2 may fit D (5 bases each). With 5 bases removed from V and 4 bases from J, the gap between germline ends came to 17 bases. The V gene's germline CDR1 is SGHTA and CDR2 FQGTGA. The CDR3 has 16 amino acids. CDR3 in DNA: TGTGCCAGCAGCCCGGGGTATCAGGGCAGCACCGGGGAGCTGTTTTTT. Protein sequence: CASSPGYQGSTGELFF.

The CDR3 loop reads CASSLRPTGAIPNYGYTF. In DNA form, the CDR3 reads TGTGCCAGCAGCTTAAGACCGACAGGGGCCATTCCGAACTATGGCTACACCTTC. The V call is TRBV7-8, the J call TRBJ1-2; TRBD1 matches 8 bases. Germline CDR1 reads SGHVS; CDR2 reads FQNEAQ. CDR3 size: 18 residues. The V and J ends lost 2 bases and 2 bases, in that order; junction bases with no gene match: 13. Supplemented by reference TRBV7-8 and TRBJ1-2, the full variable domain reads GAGVSQSPRYKVAKRGQDVALRCDPISGHVSLFWYQQALGQGPEFLTYFQNEAQLDKSGLPSDRFFAERPEGSVSTLKIQRTQQEDSAVYLCASSLRPTGAIPNYGYTFGSGTRLTVV.

This clonotype was counted a few times. The rearrangement links TRBV5-1 to TRBJ1-1; D call uncertain. The ends were cut back, 6 bases at V and 1 base at J, with 10 bases in the middle. The CDR3 has 13 amino acids. The V gene's germline CDR1 is SGHRS and CDR2 YFSETQ. The CDR3 loop reads CASNTQPNTEAFF. The DNA of the CDR3 is TGCGCCAGCAATACACAGCCGAACACTGAAGCTTTCTTT.

In its sample, this clonotype was seen a few times. The J gene is TRBJ1-1, the V gene TRBV12-3 or TRBV12-4; D unresolved. This CDR3 contains 18 residues. Trimming shortened V by 4 bases and J by 3 bases, and 24 bases separated the two germline ends. The CDR3 DNA is TGTGCCAGCAGTTCCCGTACCCTTTTCCGTAGGTCCTACACTGAAGCTTTCTTT. Protein: CASSSRTLFRRSYTEAFF.

The chain combines TRBV5-1 with TRBJ1-4; possibly TRBD1 for D (5 bases). Germline CDR1 is SGHRS and CDR2 is YFSETQ. The V end was cut by 4 bases, the J end by 5 bases, with 12 bases between. The CDR3 is 14 residues long. Written as DNA, the CDR3 is TGCGCCAGCAGCCCGACCCAGGGAAATGAAAAACTGTTTTTT. Protein sequence: CASSPTQGNEKLFF.

In its sample, this clonotype was seen a few times. This rearrangement joins TRBV11-2 to TRBJ2-3, with 9 bases identical to TRBD2. The length of the CDR3 is 18 residues. The germline V gene encodes CDR1 SGHAT and CDR2 FQNNGV. After removal of 4 bases from V and 0 bases from J, the junction contained 11 bases not matched to a gene. The CDR3: CASSSQAGGWKSTDTQYF. Written as DNA, the CDR3 is TGTGCCAGCAGCTCTCAAGCGGGGGGCTGGAAGAGCACAGATACGCAGTATTTT.

This clonotype was counted only a few times. The CDR3 nucleotides are TGCGCCAGCAGCCAAGATCCCGCGGGACGGCACTCTGGGGCCAACGTCCTGACTTTC. Its translation is CASSQDPAGRHSGANVLTF. V is TRBV4-3 and J is TRBJ2-6; TRBD2 might be the D (6 bases). The CDR3 is 19 amino acids. With 0 bases removed from V and 0 bases from J, the gap between germline ends came to 15 bases. CDR1 and CDR2 (germline): LGHNA, YSLEER.

This clonotype was counted many times. V usage is TRBV9 and J usage is TRBJ2-5; TRBD1 or TRBD2 may be the D gene (6 bases each). Germline V gene sequence: CDR1 SGDLS, CDR2 YYNGEE. This CDR3 comprises 15 residues. Trimming took 0 bases from V and 1 from J, leaving 10 bases between them. The CDR3 region has the DNA TGTGCCAGCAGCGTAGGAGGGGGGCCCCAAGAGACCCAGTACTTC. Translating it yields CASSVGGGPQETQYF.

This rearrangement joins TRBV4-1 to TRBJ1-6; D remains unclear. CDR1 is MGHRA and CDR2 is YSYEKL in the germline V gene. This CDR3 is 14 amino acids long. Trimming pared 1 base from V and 6 bases from J, leaving 7 bases between. The CDR3 here is CASSQVDGNSPLHF. The CDR3 bases are TGCGCCAGCAGCCAAGTTGACGGTAATTCACCCCTCCACTTT.

This chain joins TRBV10-3 and TRBJ2-3; no reliable D call. Looked up from germline, CDR1 is ENHRY and CDR2 is SYGVKD. This CDR3 region has 12 residues. V shed 8 bases and J shed 0 bases, with 6 bases lying between them. CDR3 in DNA: TGTGCCATCGCAACTAGCACAGATACGCAGTATTTT. Its protein is CAIATSTDTQYF.